Listed here are 2 T cell receptor beta chains from one sample, sequenced in a study of shared clonotypes between healthy human individuals (dated by TCRdb to the early 2020s). Libraries were prepared through the immunoSEQ multiplex PCR assay. Entries here come from immuneACCESS through TCRdb and include only in-frame sequences with V and J called. Some clones fail to appear in such tables; in the studies checked, an unresolved V gene covers under half of the shortfall, and the cause of the remainder is unknown. The sample table records some 380,000 clones; just over 95% of these occur just once. The ten largest account for about 0.34% of the sample. The source material was memory CD8+ T cells sorted from blood. This specimen's cell subset or site label, interpreted: CD45RO+ cells pooled with CCR7-negative TemRA cells. The receptors originated from a young man in good health.

The chain's CDR3 is CASSRGPGGLSGNTIYF. In DNA form, the CDR3 reads TGTGCCAGCAGCCGAGGCCCCGGGGGCCTCTCTGGAAACACCATATATTTT. The chain employs TRBV7-2 and TRBJ1-3, with D possibly matching TRBD1 (6 bases). CDR1 is SGHTA, CDR2 FQGNSA, per germline. The CDR3 has 17 amino acids. The ends were cut back, 5 bases at V and 0 bases at J, with 17 bases in the middle.

CDR3 amino acids: CASSLLSGNEQFF. In DNA form, the CDR3 reads TGTGCCAGTAGTCTGTTGTCGGGCAATGAGCAGTTCTTC. The chain has TRBV19 and TRBJ2-1; D gene ambiguous. The germline V and J ends were trimmed by 5 bases and 6 bases, with 11 bases remaining between them. Germline-derived CDR1 and CDR2 are LNHDA and SQIVND (reference sequence). The CDR3 runs 13 residues.